The T cell receptor beta chain described here comes from a study of T-cell memory formation after mild COVID-19. V trimming: 2 bases; J trimming: 0 bases; junction bases outside the gene matches: 5. The CDR3 length is 16 residues. From germline, CDR1 is SGDLS and CDR2 YYNGEE. The sample holds a few counts of this clonotype. Its matching antigen is unknown. Broader study findings: Mainly in CM and EM were contracting CD4+ clones; CD8+ were in EMRA.

MiXCR was run by TCRdb on the 5' RACE reads, yielding one entry per CDR3 protein. The data contain approximately 100,000 distinct CDR3 sequences, around an eighth of them seen just once; the ten biggest clones take up 27%. The chain employs TRBV9 and TRBJ1-1, with 9 nucleotides matching TRBD1. Sequencing was done on a sample of PBMCs or a T cell subset sorted from them (not recorded which). This TCR derives from an adult woman who had mild COVID-19 (a few samples of this study predate the infection). Cell type and time point are not known. CDR3 protein: CASSVGTGLMNTEAFF. The DNA for the CDR3 is TGTGCCAGCAGCGTGGGGACAGGGCTGATGAACACTGAAGCTTTCTTT.